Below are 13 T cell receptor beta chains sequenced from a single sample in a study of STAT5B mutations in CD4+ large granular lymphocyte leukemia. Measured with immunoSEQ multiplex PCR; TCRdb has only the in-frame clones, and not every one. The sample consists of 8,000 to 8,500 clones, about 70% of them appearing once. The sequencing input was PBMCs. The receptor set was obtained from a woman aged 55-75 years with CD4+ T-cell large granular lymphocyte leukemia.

CDR3 sequence reads: CASALGGGAYEQYF. The CDR3 DNA sequence: TGTGCCAGCGCCCTAGGGGGGGGCGCCTACGAGCAGTACTTC. The rearrangement joins TRBV7-2 to TRBJ2-7, with D tentatively TRBD2 (7 bases). Between the trimmed V and J ends, which lost 8 bases and 2 bases, there was a span of 16 bases. This CDR3 spans 14 amino acids. Germline V gene sequence: CDR1 SGHTA, CDR2 FQGNSA.

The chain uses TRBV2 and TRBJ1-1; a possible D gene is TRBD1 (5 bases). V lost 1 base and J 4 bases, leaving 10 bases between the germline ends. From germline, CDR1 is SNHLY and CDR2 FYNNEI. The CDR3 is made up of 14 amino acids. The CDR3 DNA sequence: TGTGCCAGCAGTGAAGAGACGGGGCGCACTGAAGCTTTCTTT. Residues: CASSEETGRTEAFF. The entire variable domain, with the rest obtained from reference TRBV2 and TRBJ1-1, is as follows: EPEVTQTPSHQVTQMGQEVILRCVPISNHLYFYWYRQILGQKVEFLVSFYNNEISEKSEIFDDQFSVERPDGSNFTLKIRSTKLEDSAMYFCASSEETGRTEAFFGQGTRLTVV.

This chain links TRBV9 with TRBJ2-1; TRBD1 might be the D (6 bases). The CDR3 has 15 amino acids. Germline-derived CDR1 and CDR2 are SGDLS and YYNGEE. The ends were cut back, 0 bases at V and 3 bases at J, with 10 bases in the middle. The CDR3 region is CASSVGTGLYNEQFF. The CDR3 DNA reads TGTGCCAGCAGCGTAGGAACAGGGCTCTACAATGAGCAGTTCTTC.

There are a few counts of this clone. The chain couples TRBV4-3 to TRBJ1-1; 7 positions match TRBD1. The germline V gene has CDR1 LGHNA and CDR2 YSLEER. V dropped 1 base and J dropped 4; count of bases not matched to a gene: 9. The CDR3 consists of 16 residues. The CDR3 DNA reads TGCGCCAGCAGCCAAGGGGGCCAGACAGGGTTCACTGAAGCTTTCTTT. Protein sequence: CASSQGGQTGFTEAFF.

CDR3 protein: CASSPSRGRYNSPLHF. CDR3 bases: TGTGCCAGTAGTCCAAGCAGGGGTCGGTATAATTCACCCCTCCACTTT. The chain recombines TRBV19 with TRBJ1-6; a weak D match, TRBD1 (6 bases). Trimming shortened V by 5 bases and J by 4 bases, and 15 bases separated the two germline ends. Per germline, CDR1 LNHDA and CDR2 SQIVND (reference sequence). This CDR3 is 16 amino acids long. Full variable domain (outside the CDR3, taken from reference TRBV19 and TRBJ1-6): DGGITQSPKYLFRKEGQNVTLSCEQNLNHDAMYWYRQDPGQGLRLIYYSQIVNDFQKGDIAEGYSVSREKKESFPLTVTSAQKNPTAFYLCASSPSRGRYNSPLHFGNGTRLTVT.

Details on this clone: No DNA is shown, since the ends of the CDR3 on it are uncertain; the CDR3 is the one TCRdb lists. This CDR3 is CASSSFGQGSFF. This chain uses TRBV27 with TRBJ1-1; the tabulated D call, TRBD1, remains unverified against the DNA. The CDR3 adds up to 12 amino acids, both ends counted. Germline assignment: CDR1 MNHEY and CDR2 SMNVEV (reference sequence).

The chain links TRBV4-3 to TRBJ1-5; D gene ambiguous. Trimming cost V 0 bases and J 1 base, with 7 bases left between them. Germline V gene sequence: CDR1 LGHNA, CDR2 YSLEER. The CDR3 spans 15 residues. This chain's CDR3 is CASSQERFSNQPQHF. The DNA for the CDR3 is TGCGCCAGCAGCCAAGAACGGTTCAGCAATCAGCCCCAGCATTTT.

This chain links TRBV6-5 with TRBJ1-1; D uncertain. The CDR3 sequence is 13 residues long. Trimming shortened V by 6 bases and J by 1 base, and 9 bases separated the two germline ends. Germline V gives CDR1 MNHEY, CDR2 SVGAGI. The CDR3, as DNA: TGTGCCAGCAGACCCACAGAGAACACTGAAGCTTTCTTT. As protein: CASRPTENTEAFF.

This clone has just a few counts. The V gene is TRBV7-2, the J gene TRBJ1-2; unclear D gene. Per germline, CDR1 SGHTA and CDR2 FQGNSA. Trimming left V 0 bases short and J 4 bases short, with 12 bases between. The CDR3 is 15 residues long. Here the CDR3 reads CASSLATGRGYGYTF. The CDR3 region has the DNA TGTGCCAGCAGCTTAGCAACTGGGAGAGGCTATGGCTACACCTTC. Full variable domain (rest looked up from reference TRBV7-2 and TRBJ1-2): GAGVSQSPSNKVTEKGKDVELRCDPISGHTALYWYRQSLGQGLEFLIYFQGNSAPDKSGLPSDRFSAERTGGSVSTLTIQRTQQEDSAVYLCASSLATGRGYGYTFGSGTRLTVV.

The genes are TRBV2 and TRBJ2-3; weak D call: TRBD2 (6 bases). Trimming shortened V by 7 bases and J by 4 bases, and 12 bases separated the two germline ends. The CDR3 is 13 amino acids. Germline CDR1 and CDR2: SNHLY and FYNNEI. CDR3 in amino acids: CASTRDSADTQYF. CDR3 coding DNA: TGTGCCAGCACGAGGGACTCAGCAGATACGCAGTATTTT.

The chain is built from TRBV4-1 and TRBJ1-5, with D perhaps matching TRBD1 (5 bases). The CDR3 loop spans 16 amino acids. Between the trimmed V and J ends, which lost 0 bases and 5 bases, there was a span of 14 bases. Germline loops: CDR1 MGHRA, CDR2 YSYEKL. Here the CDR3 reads CASSQDIAQVYQPQHF. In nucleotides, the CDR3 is TGCGCCAGCAGCCAAGACATTGCACAGGTCTATCAGCCCCAGCATTTT.

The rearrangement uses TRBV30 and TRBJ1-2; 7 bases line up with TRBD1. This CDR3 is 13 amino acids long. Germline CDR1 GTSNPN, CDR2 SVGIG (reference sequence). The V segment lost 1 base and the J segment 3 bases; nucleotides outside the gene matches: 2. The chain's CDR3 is CAWSEGAYYGYTF. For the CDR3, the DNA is TGTGCCTGGAGTGAGGGGGCGTACTATGGCTACACCTTC.

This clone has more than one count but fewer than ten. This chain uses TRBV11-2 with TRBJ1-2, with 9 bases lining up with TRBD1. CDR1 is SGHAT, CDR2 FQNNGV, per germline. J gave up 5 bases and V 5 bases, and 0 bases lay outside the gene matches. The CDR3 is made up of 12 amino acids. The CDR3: CASSGQGYGYTF. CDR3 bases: TGTGCCAGCAGCGGACAGGGGTATGGCTACACCTTC.